The next 32 T cell receptor beta chains were all read from a single sample in a study of blood T cell repertoires in COVID-19. Generated by immunoSEQ multiplex PCR, the TCRdb table keeps only in-frame clones and is missing some. The sample includes about 190,000 clones, roughly 80% seen only once; the top ten take 5.2%. The source material was PBMCs or T cells enriched from blood (not recorded which). The receptors derive from a woman aged 60-75 years with acute COVID-19.

This chain connects TRBV18 to TRBJ2-7; D is possibly TRBD1 (6 bases). This CDR3 region has 13 residues. Trimming removed 2 bases at V and 8 bases at J, with 13 bases between. CDR1 and CDR2 from the germline V gene are KGHSH and LQKENI. DNA of the CDR3: TGTGCCAGCTCACCAGGCTCAGGGGACCAGCAGTACGTC. Its translation: CASSPGSGDQQYV.

The chain joins TRBV2 to TRBJ2-7; D is unclear. The length of the CDR3 is 12 residues. Germline V gene data show CDR1 as SNHLY and CDR2 as FYNNEI. The CDR3 is CASSETTGSQNV. CDR3 DNA: TGTGCCAGCAGCGAAACTACCGGGTCCCAGAACGTC.

The chain is built from TRBV5-8 and TRBJ2-2; possibly TRBD1 for D (5 bases). This CDR3 contains 15 residues. Trimming took off 7 bases at V and 1 base at J, with 14 bases between the two ends. Germline V gene lookup returns CDR1 SGHTS and CDR2 YDEGEE. The CDR3 coding sequence is TGTGCCAGCGGCAGTGCGACAGTGAACACCGGGGAGCTGTTTTTT. Residues: CASGSATVNTGELFF.

V gene TRBV14 combines with J gene TRBJ2-2; TRBD2 agrees at 7 bases. Germline V gene data show CDR1 as SGHDN and CDR2 as FVKESK. The CDR3 contains 15 residues. V was pared by 3 bases and J by 6 bases, with 7 bases of the junction left unmatched. CDR3 DNA: TGTGCCAGCAGCCATCAGGGAGGGAGTCCCGGGGAGCTGTTTTTT. Encoded protein: CASSHQGGSPGELFF. Combining the CDR3 with reference TRBV14 and TRBJ2-2 gives the whole variable domain EAGVTQFPSHSVIEKGQTVTLRCDPISGHDNLYWYRRVMGKEIKFLLHFVKESKQDESGMPNNRFLAERTGGTYSTLKVQPAELEDSGVYFCASSHQGGSPGELFFGEGSRLTVL.

The chain links TRBV7-2 to TRBJ1-3, with D unclear. Per the germline V gene, CDR1 is SGHTA and CDR2 is FQGNSA. The V end was cut by 2 bases, the J end by 1 base, with 12 bases between. This CDR3 contains 16 residues. The CDR3 reads CASSLQTGVSGNTIYF. CDR3 nucleotides: TGTGCCAGCAGCTTACAGACCGGGGTATCTGGAAACACCATATATTTT.

The chain has TRBV18 and TRBJ1-3, with D possibly TRBD1 on 6 matching bases. The V and J ends lost 0 bases and 2 bases respectively, with 11 bases between them. This CDR3 contains 16 residues. CDR1 is KGHSH, CDR2 LQKENI, per germline. DNA for the CDR3: TGTGCCAGCTCACCACCGAACAGGGTAGCTGGAAACACCATATATTTT. The encoded protein is CASSPPNRVAGNTIYF.

On this clone: Within the sample, other DNA sequences also encode this same CDR3. The V gene is TRBV18, the J gene TRBJ2-7; D perhaps matches TRBD2 (6 bases). The germline V and J ends were trimmed by 2 bases and 3 bases, with 8 bases remaining between them. The CDR3 contains 13 residues. Germline V CDR1 and CDR2: KGHSH, LQKENI. CDR3 amino acids: CASSPGGNYEQYV. The CDR3 bases are TGTGCCAGCTCACCAGGAGGGAACTACGAGCAGTACGTC.

The CDR3 is CASSVEPWAETQYF. Written as DNA, the CDR3 is TGTGCCAGCAGCGTAGAGCCCTGGGCCGAGACCCAGTACTTC. The chain uses TRBV9 and TRBJ2-5; D uncertain. The CDR3 contains 14 residues. Between the trimmed V and J ends, which lost 0 bases and 5 bases, there was a span of 11 bases. Germline V gives CDR1 SGDLS, CDR2 YYNGEE.

The V gene is TRBV14, the J gene TRBJ2-3; possible D gene TRBD1, 6 bases. Trimming removed 4 bases from V and 2 bases from J, with 16 bases in between. The CDR3 contains 16 residues. Germline V CDR1 and CDR2: SGHDN, FVKESK. CDR3 coding DNA: TGTGCCAGCAGCCGACTCACAGGGACGTTCACAGATACGCAGTATTTT. Protein product: CASSRLTGTFTDTQYF.

This rearrangement joins TRBV7-9 to TRBJ1-1; 8 nucleotides align to TRBD1. Trimming took 6 bases from V and 5 from J; bases not matched to a gene: 11. Germline CDR1 reads SEHNR; CDR2 reads FQNEAQ (reference sequence). This CDR3 has 15 amino acids. DNA for the CDR3: TGTGCCAGCAGGCGAAGGCAGGGGGCCTTTACTGAAGCTTTCTTT. Encoded protein: CASRRRQGAFTEAFF. Full variable domain (outside the CDR3, taken from reference TRBV7-9 and TRBJ1-1): DTGVSQNPRHKITKRGQNVTFRCDPISEHNRLYWYRQTLGQGPEFLTYFQNEAQLEKSRLLSDRFSAERPKGSFSTLEIQRTEQGDSAMYLCASRRRQGAFTEAFFGQGTRLTVV.

The chain joins TRBV5-5 to TRBJ2-5; 10 nucleotides match TRBD1. After removal of 0 bases from V and 5 bases from J, the junction contained 4 bases not matched to a gene. CDR1 is SGHKS, CDR2 YYEKEE, per germline (reference sequence). The CDR3 spans 15 residues. CDR3 sequence (DNA): TGTGCCAGCAGCTTGGTCTTGACAGGGGGCGAGACCCAGTACTTC. Translating gives CASSLVLTGGETQYF.

The chain joins TRBV20-1 to TRBJ1-1; no reliable D call. CDR3 length: 13 residues. Trimming removed 3 bases at V and 8 bases at J, with 16 bases between. Germline V gives CDR1 DFQATT, CDR2 SNEGSKA (reference sequence). CDR3 region: CSASRIGGNEAFF. CDR3 sequence (DNA): TGCAGTGCTAGTCGAATAGGAGGGAACGAAGCTTTCTTT.

The V call is TRBV10-2, the J call TRBJ1-5; maybe TRBD1 (5 bases). V shed 5 bases and J shed 1 base, with 12 bases lying between them. Germline V lookup: CDR1 WSHSY, CDR2 SAAADI. This CDR3 comprises 15 residues. The CDR3 sequence is CASSSAGGSNQPQHF. In DNA form, the CDR3 reads TGCGCCAGCAGTTCCGCCGGGGGGAGCAATCAGCCCCAGCATTTT.

This chain connects TRBV12-3 or TRBV12-4 to TRBJ2-7; 7 nucleotides line up with TRBD1. V lost 8 bases and J lost 9; bases outside the gene matches: 7. The CDR3 length is 11 residues. CDR3 bases: TGTGCCAGCGGGACAGCTACGAGGCAGTACGTC. It codes for CASGTATRQYV.

The V and J genes are TRBV6-5 and TRBJ2-7, with D perhaps matching TRBD2 (6 bases). Germline CDR1 is MNHEY and CDR2 is SVGAGI. There are 13 residues in the CDR3. The V gene lost 10 bases and the J gene lost 0 bases, with 13 bases spanning the gap. The CDR3 region has the DNA TGTGCCACCGGGCCGGGGGTCTCCTACGAGCAGTACTTC. This translates into CATGPGVSYEQYF.

CDR3 sequence: CASRTFGANEQFF. CDR3 coding DNA: TGTGCCAGCAGAACCTTTGGGGCCAATGAGCAGTTCTTC. This chain connects TRBV27 to TRBJ2-1; the D gene is possibly TRBD1 (5 bases). Per the germline V gene, CDR1 is MNHEY and CDR2 is SMNVEV (reference sequence). V was shortened by 6 bases and J by 6 bases, with 12 bases between the two germline ends. This CDR3 is 13 amino acids long.

The chain is built from TRBV7-9 and TRBJ2-3, with unresolved D. Germline CDR1 SEHNR, CDR2 FQNEAQ (reference sequence). V was cut by 6 bases and J by 5 bases, with 9 bases left in between. This CDR3 contains 12 residues. This CDR3 is CASRVGRDTQYF. CDR3 sequence (DNA): TGTGCCAGCAGGGTTGGCAGAGATACGCAGTATTTT.

This clone has only one observation. The chain recombines TRBV9 with TRBJ2-3, with a tentative D call TRBD2 (5 bases). Germline V gene lookup returns CDR1 SGDLS and CDR2 YYNGEE. CDR3 size: 15 residues. Trimming took 0 bases from V and 1 from J, leaving 9 bases between them. The CDR3 DNA reads TGTGCCAGCAGCGTAGCTTCCGGGGGCACAGATACGCAGTATTTT. Translation gives CASSVASGGTDTQYF.

This clone was detected once. The V and J genes are TRBV6-2 or TRBV6-3 and TRBJ2-3, with D possibly TRBD2 on 8 matching bases. Germline-derived CDR1 and CDR2 are MNHEY and SVGEGT. Trimming pared 2 bases from V and 2 bases from J, leaving 26 bases between. The CDR3 length is 20 residues. The CDR3 protein is CASSYETGSPGLDDTDTQYF. CDR3 nucleotides: TGTGCCAGCAGTTACGAGACAGGGTCCCCGGGACTAGATGACACAGATACGCAGTATTTT.

The chain has TRBV10-3 and TRBJ2-6, with 9 nucleotides matching TRBD1. This CDR3 is built from 16 residues. The V gene end was trimmed by 10 bases and the J gene end by 0 bases; junction bases not matched to a gene: 7. Germline V gives CDR1 ENHRY, CDR2 SYGVKD. This CDR3 is CASRQGGSSGANVLTF. The CDR3 nucleotides are TGTGCCAGCCGACAGGGGGGGTCCTCTGGGGCCAACGTCCTGACTTTC.

The gene calls are TRBV3-1 (or the pseudogene TRBV3-2) and TRBJ1-3; possibly TRBD1 for D (5 bases). V gave up 1 base and J gave up 0 bases, with 19 bases separating them. Looked up from germline, CDR1 is LGHDT and CDR2 is YNNKEL (reference sequence). The CDR3 contains 19 residues. The CDR3, as DNA: TGTGCCAGCAGCCAAGCCCCCCCGGCAACAGGCCACTCTGGAAACACCATATATTTT. Translated, it gives CASSQAPPATGHSGNTIYF.

The genes are TRBV6-5 and TRBJ1-1; a weak D match, TRBD1 (5 bases). This CDR3 has 15 residues. The ends were cut back, 4 bases at V and 1 base at J, with 13 bases in the middle. CDR1 MNHEY and CDR2 SVGAGI come from the germline V gene. CDR3 DNA sequence: TGTGCCAGCAGTTCCCGACAGAAACCGAACACTGAAGCTTTCTTT. It is translated as CASSSRQKPNTEAFF.

This clone appeared once. The J gene is TRBJ2-1, the V gene TRBV5-1; weak D call: TRBD1 (5 bases). Trimming shortened V by 3 bases and J by 1 base, and 11 bases separated the two germline ends. The CDR3 has 15 amino acids. Germline V gene sequence: CDR1 SGHRS, CDR2 YFSETQ. The CDR3 is CASSSRTSSYNEQFF. Here the CDR3 DNA reads TGCGCCAGCAGCTCTCGGACAAGTTCCTACAATGAGCAGTTCTTC.

Only a few counts were recorded for this clone. The rearrangement links TRBV19 to TRBJ2-1, with a possible D match to TRBD2 (5 bases). The germline V gene has CDR1 LNHDA and CDR2 SQIVND (reference sequence). The CDR3 contains 15 residues. V was clipped by 7 bases and J by 4 bases, with 17 bases between them. CDR3 protein: CASKVVGLSYNEQFF. CDR3 sequence (DNA): TGTGCCAGTAAAGTAGTAGGACTTTCATACAATGAGCAGTTCTTC.

CDR3 in DNA: TGTGCCAGCAGCACCTTAGGGGCCTGGGGCTTATCTAGCACAGATACGCAGTATTTT. It specifies CASSTLGAWGLSSTDTQYF. V and J are TRBV11-2 and TRBJ2-3, with D possibly being TRBD1 (5 bases). CDR3 length: 19 amino acids. Trimming left V 5 bases short and J 0 bases short, with 24 bases between. Germline V CDR1 and CDR2: SGHAT, FQNNGV.

V and J are TRBV7-9 and TRBJ1-1; D may be TRBD1 (5 bases). The CDR3 contains 14 residues. Germline values: CDR1 SEHNR, CDR2 FQNEAQ (reference sequence). Trimming stripped 1 base from V and 1 base from J, with 7 bases between. CDR3 sequence: CASSLGDRNTEAFF. As DNA, the CDR3 is TGTGCCAGCAGCTTAGGAGACAGGAACACTGAAGCTTTCTTT.

There are a few counts of this clone. The J gene is TRBJ2-2, the V gene TRBV7-2; TRBD1 matches at 12 bases. Trimming removed 4 bases from V and 4 bases from J; junction bases left unmatched: 4. CDR3 size: 16 residues. Germline V lookup: CDR1 SGHTA, CDR2 FQGNSA. CDR3 residues: CASSSGQGAVTGELFF. The CDR3 DNA sequence: TGTGCCAGCAGCTCGGGACAGGGGGCTGTCACCGGGGAGCTGTTTTTT.

This clone has just a few counts. The chain has TRBV28 and TRBJ1-6; no clear D gene. V gave up 4 bases and J gave up 6 bases, with 4 bases separating them. CDR3 length: 12 amino acids. The germline V gene encodes CDR1 MDHEN and CDR2 SYDVKM. CDR3 loop: CASSSGNSPLHF. The CDR3, as DNA: TGTGCCAGCAGTTCCGGTAATTCACCCCTCCACTTT.

The chain employs TRBV27 and TRBJ2-1; 7 positions agree with TRBD2. Germline V gives CDR1 MNHEY, CDR2 SMNVEV (reference sequence). The CDR3 runs to 16 residues. Losses at the gene ends were 4 bases for V and 4 bases for J; bases not matched to a gene: 10. This chain's CDR3 is CASSSRPPSGYNEQFF. CDR3 bases: TGTGCCAGCAGTTCCCGGCCCCCTAGCGGATACAATGAGCAGTTCTTC.

The J gene is TRBJ1-4, the V gene TRBV5-1; a possible D gene is TRBD1 (6 bases). V shed 8 bases and J shed 8 bases, with 16 bases lying between them. The CDR3 covers 13 residues. Germline CDR1 reads SGHRS; CDR2 reads YFSETQ. For the CDR3, the DNA is TGCGCCAGTCAAAGCGGGGGCCGGGAAAAACTGTTTTTT. Translating gives CASQSGGREKLFF.

This chain connects TRBV7-9 to TRBJ1-2; 9 bases match TRBD1. The CDR3 is 14 amino acids. V dropped 5 bases and J dropped 8; count of bases not matched to a gene: 9. Looked up from germline, CDR1 is SEHNR and CDR2 is FQNEAQ (reference sequence). In DNA, the CDR3 is TGTGCCAGCAGCCTAAGACAGGGGGAAACCGGCTACACCTTC. The encoded protein is CASSLRQGETGYTF.

The gene calls are TRBV7-2 and TRBJ1-5; D remains ambiguous. Germline V gene sequence: CDR1 SGHTA, CDR2 FQGNSA. There are 12 residues in the CDR3. Trimming removed 3 bases from V and 7 bases from J, with 7 bases in between. This CDR3 is CASSFRSQPQHF. CDR3 DNA: TGTGCCAGCAGCTTCAGGTCCCAGCCCCAGCATTTT.